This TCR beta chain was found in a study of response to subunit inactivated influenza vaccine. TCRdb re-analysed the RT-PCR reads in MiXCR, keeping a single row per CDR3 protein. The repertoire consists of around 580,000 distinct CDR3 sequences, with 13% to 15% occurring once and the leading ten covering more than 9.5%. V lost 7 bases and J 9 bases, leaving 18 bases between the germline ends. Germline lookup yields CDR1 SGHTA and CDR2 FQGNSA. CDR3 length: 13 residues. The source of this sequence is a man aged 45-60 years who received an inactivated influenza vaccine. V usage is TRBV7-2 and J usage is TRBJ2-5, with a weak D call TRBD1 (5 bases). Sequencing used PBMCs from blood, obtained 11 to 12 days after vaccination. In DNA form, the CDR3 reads TGTGCCAGCAATCAGGGTAGTCTTTTGGCCCAGTACTTC. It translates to CASNQGSLLAQYF.